This T cell receptor gamma chain derives from a study of Vδ1+ human thymocytes. Notes on this clone: Its antigen is unknown.

The template was reverse-transcribed extracted RNA. CDR3 amplicons came from multiplex PCR with pooled V-gene forward and constant-region reverse primers. TCRdb reanalysed the multiplex PCR reads via CATT. The sample records tens of thousands of gamma-chain clones, 20% to 25% being singletons. The germline V gene has CDR1 EGSTGY and CDR2 YDSYTSSV. V shed 4 bases and J 12 bases; nucleotides not matched to a gene: 8. The CDR3 extends over 12 amino acids. Study-level results: Thymic TRG and TRD repertoires appeared highly polyclonal, with Gaussian CDR3 length distributions.

The chain has TRGV4 and TRGJP1. This TCR derives from a girl in the first two years of life who had congenital heart surgery. The source material was Vdelta1+ gamma-delta thymocytes from the thymus. Subset specified: FACS-sorted CD3+ TCRalphabeta- TCRVdelta1+ TCRVdelta2- thymocytes. The CDR3 bases are TGTGCCACCTGGGAAAGTGCGAGGTTCAAGATATTT. Translated, it gives CATWESARFKIF.